This T cell receptor beta chain originates from a study of blood T cell repertoires in COVID-19. In the study overall: Samples came from the United States, Italy and Spain, spanning acute and convalescent COVID-19. Sources were T cells, B-cell-depleted T cells, or PBMCs; the material itself was cDNA or gDNA.

This CDR3 is built from 14 residues. Germline V lookup: CDR1 SGHKS, CDR2 YYEKEE (reference sequence). Losses at the gene ends were 3 bases for V and 4 bases for J; bases not matched to a gene: 3. In its sample, this clone was seen a few times. Per the original data handling: It was from reference gene primer amplification that nucleated cell counts were estimated. TCRdb's table, derived via immunoSEQ multiplex PCR, lists solely in-frame clones and lacks some. V, J and clone size reflect that table, while D and trimming were determined from the DNA. The table records roughly 87,000 clones, about 81% of them present only once.

What was sequenced was peripheral blood. The sequence came from a woman aged 60 to 75 with acute or convalescent COVID-19. J is TRBJ1-2 and V is TRBV5-5, with 10 nucleotides matching TRBD1. The CDR3: CASSWDRGLYGYTF. CDR3 nucleotides: TGTGCCAGCAGCTGGGACAGGGGCCTCTATGGCTACACCTTC.